These T cell receptor beta chains were read from a single sample in a study of TIL therapy for anti-PD-1-resistant metastatic lung cancer. Produced via immunoSEQ multiplex PCR; TCRdb's table is partial and in-frame only. The sample lists approximately 45,000 clones; around 80% were seen once. The specimen was blood, collected at baseline. These receptors originate from a man in his 70s with non-small cell lung cancer. Both conserved end residues are trimmed from each CDR3.

>TRBJ2-1|TRBV6-1
ASSGQDRGDNEQF
>TRBJ2-1|TRBV11-1
ASSFWGTGQVYNEQF
>TRBJ1-1|TRBV27
ASSRHGTGDTEAF
>TRBJ2-2|TRBV4-3
ASSQGVGPLNTGELF
>TRBJ2-6|TRBV4-2
ASSQEEAGVGANVLT
>TRBJ1-5|TRBV6-5
ASRRTGGSNQPQH
>TRBJ2-1|TRBV4-3
ASSQDLQPLTDNEQF
>TRBJ1-1|TRBV29-1
SVTPLASTEAF
>TRBJ2-1|TRBV7-2
ASSSRRDKEQF
>TRBJ2-1|TRBV2
ASSEVRDRVYNEQF
>TRBJ2-7|TRBV7-9
ASSYGTAYEQY